This T cell receptor (beta chain) was documented in a study of cytomegalovirus exposure and HLA in healthy donors. Broader study findings: Sequencing depth across donors, presence/absence analyses assumed, was roughly uniform. Per a prior analysis, the majority of TCR beta V segments were productive roughly 87% or roughly 30% of the time. The study had only CMV serostatus as immune exposure information.

This donor has no recorded CMV serostatus. About this clone: Its antigen remains unknown.

Primers: 60 Vbeta forward and 13 Jbeta reverse. Method: immunoSEQ multiplex PCR; TCRdb's copy keeps in-frame clones and lacks some. The table lists 100,000 to 150,000 clones, about two thirds of them singletons. The CDR3 consists of 17 residues. V lost 1 base, J lost 2 bases, and 11 bases stayed unmatched. Germline-derived CDR1 and CDR2 are LGHNA and YNFKEQ. V gene TRBV4-2 combines with J gene TRBJ2-7; 7 bases are a match to TRBD2. Input material: PBMCs. This TCR derives from a human donor in good health. The CDR3 reads CASSQASIAGDTYEQYF. DNA of the CDR3: TGTGCCAGCAGCCAAGCTTCGATAGCGGGCGACACCTACGAGCAGTACTTC.